The T cell receptor (beta chain) described here comes from a study of blood T cell repertoires in COVID-19. The CDR3 length is 13 residues. The germline V gene encodes CDR1 MNHEY and CDR2 SVGAGI. With V trimmed by 6 bases and J by 9 bases, 7 bases remained unmatched. In the authors' methods: Counts of nucleated cells, estimated from reference gene primer amplification, were obtained. TCRdb keeps only in-frame clones here, not all; method: immunoSEQ multiplex PCR. The V and J calls and clone size come from that table; D and trimming were worked out from the DNA. Of about 290,000 clones listed, about 82% were seen once; the top ten hold approximately 3.8%.

The sequence came from a woman in her forties or fifties with active or convalescent COVID-19. The chain couples TRBV6-5 to TRBJ2-1; 8 bases fit TRBD2. The sequenced sample consisted of peripheral blood. CDR3 sequence reads: CASSPSGSSEQFF. CDR3 nucleotides: TGTGCCAGCAGCCCCAGCGGGAGCTCTGAGCAGTTCTTC.